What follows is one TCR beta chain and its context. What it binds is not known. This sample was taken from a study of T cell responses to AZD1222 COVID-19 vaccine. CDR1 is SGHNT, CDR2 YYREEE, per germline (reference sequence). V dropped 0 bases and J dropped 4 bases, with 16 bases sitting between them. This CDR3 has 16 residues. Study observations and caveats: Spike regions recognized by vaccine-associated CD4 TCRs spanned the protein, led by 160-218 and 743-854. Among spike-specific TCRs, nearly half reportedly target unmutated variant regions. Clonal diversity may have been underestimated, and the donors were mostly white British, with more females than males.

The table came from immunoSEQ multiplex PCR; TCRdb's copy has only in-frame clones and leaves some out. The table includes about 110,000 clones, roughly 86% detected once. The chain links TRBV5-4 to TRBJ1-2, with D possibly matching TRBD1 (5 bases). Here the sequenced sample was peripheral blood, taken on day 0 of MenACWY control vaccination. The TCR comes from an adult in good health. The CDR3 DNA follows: TGTGCCAGCAGCTTGGAGGGGAGCAGGGCGGCCTATGGCTACACCTTC. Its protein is CASSLEGSRAAYGYTF.